This T cell receptor beta chain was documented in a study of cytomegalovirus exposure and HLA in healthy donors. PCR used 60 Vbeta primers and 13 Jbeta primers. This table comes from immunoSEQ multiplex PCR, and its TCRdb copy is limited to in-frame clones, with some not included. The sample contains fewer than 250,000 clones, roughly 77% of which appear only once. Trimming at V came to 4 bases and at J to 5 bases, leaving 5 bases not matched to a gene. This CDR3 region has 15 residues. Germline V lookup: CDR1 SGHNT, CDR2 YYREEE (reference sequence). The source is a woman in her thirties in good health and CMV-seropositive. The chain joins TRBV5-4 to TRBJ2-1, with TRBD2 identical over 11 bases. The sequencing input was PBMCs. The CDR3 DNA is TGTGCCAGCAGCACCGGACTAGCGGGTAACAATGAGCAGTTCTTC. Translating gives CASSTGLAGNNEQFF.